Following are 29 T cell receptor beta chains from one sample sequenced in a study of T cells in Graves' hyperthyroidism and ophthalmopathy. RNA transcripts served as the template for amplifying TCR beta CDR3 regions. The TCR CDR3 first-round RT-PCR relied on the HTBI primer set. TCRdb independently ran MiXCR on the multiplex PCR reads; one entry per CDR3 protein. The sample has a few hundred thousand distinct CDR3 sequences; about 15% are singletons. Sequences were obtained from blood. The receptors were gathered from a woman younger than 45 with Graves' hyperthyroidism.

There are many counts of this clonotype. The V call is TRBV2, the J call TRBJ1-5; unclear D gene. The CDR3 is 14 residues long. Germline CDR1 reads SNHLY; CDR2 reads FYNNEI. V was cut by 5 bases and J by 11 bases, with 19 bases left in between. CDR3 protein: CASSPDNQVPAQHF. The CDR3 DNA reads TGTGCCAGCAGTCCCGACAACCAAGTTCCCGCCCAGCATTTT. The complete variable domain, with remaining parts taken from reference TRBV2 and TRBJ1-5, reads EPEVTQTPSHQVTQMGQEVILRCVPISNHLYFYWYRQILGQKVEFLVSFYNNEISEKSEIFDDQFSVERPDGSNFTLKIRSTKLEDSAMYFCASSPDNQVPAQHFGDGTRLSIL.

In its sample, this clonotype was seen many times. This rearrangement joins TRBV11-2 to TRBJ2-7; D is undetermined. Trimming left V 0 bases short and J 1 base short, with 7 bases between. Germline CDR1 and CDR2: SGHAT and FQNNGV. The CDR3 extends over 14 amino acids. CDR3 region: CASSLDEWSYEQYF. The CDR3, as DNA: TGTGCCAGCAGCTTAGATGAGTGGTCCTACGAGCAGTACTTC.

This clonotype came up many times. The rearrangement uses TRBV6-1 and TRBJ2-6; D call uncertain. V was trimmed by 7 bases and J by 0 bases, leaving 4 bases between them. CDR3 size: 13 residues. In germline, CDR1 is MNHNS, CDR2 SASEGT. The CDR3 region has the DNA TGTGCCAGCACTCACTCTGGGGCCAACGTCCTGACTTTC. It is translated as CASTHSGANVLTF.

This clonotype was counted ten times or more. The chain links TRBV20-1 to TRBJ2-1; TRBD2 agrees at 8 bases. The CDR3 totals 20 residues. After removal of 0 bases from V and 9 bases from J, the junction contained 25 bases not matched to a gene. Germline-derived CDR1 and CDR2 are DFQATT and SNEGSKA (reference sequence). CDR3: CSARDDRREVSLLRAAEQFF. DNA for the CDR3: TGCAGTGCTAGAGATGATCGGCGGGAGGTTAGCCTTTTACGCGCAGCTGAGCAGTTCTTC.

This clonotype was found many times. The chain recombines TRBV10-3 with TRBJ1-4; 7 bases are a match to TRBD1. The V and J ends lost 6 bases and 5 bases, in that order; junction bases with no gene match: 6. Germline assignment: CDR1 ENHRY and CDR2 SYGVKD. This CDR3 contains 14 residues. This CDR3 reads CAIRNQGENEKLFF. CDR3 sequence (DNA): TGTGCCATCAGGAACCAGGGGGAGAATGAAAAACTGTTTTTT.

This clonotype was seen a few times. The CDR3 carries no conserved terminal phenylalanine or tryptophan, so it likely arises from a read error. The CDR3: CASSPSYPGTYEQYL. CDR3 DNA sequence: TGCGCCAGCAGCCCCAGTTACCCAGGGACCTACGAGCAGTACCTC. The genes are TRBV5-1 and TRBJ2-7, with D tentatively TRBD1 (5 bases). This CDR3 comprises 15 residues. CDR1 is SGHRS and CDR2 is YFSETQ in the germline V gene. Trimming left V 4 bases short and J 2 bases short, with 16 bases between.

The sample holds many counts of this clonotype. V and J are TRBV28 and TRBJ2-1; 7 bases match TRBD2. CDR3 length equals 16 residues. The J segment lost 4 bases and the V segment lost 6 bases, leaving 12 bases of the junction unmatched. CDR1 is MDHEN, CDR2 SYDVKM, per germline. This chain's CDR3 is CASSVEGRGKYNEQFF. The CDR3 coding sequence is TGTGCCAGCAGCGTGGAGGGGCGGGGGAAATACAATGAGCAGTTCTTC.

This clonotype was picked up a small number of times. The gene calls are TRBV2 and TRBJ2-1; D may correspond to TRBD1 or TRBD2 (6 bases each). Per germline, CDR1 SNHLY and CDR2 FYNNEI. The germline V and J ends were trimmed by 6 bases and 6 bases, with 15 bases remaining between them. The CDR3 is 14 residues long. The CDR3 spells CASSRDWGLNEQFF. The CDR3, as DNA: TGTGCCAGCAGCCGGGACTGGGGGCTCAATGAGCAGTTCTTC.

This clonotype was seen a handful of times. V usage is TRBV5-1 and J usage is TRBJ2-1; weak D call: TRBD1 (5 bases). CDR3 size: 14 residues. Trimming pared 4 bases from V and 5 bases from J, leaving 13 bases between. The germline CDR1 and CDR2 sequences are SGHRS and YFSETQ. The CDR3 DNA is TGCGCCAGCAGCCCTCAGGGTGTGGACAATGAGCAGTTCTTC. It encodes CASSPQGVDNEQFF.

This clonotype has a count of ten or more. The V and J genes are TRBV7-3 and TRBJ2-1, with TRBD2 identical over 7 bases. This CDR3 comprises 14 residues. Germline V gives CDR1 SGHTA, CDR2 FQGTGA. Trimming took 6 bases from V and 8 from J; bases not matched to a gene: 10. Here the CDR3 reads CASRLASWMDEQFF. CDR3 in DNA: TGTGCCAGCAGACTAGCGAGTTGGATGGATGAGCAGTTCTTC.

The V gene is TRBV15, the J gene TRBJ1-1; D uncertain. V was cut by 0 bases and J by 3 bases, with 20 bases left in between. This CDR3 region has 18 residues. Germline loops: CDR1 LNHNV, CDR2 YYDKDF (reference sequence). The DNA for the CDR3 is TGTGCCACCAGCAGAGAAGCGGGCGGATGGGTTCGGGACACTGAAGCTTTCTTT. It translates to CATSREAGGWVRDTEAFF.

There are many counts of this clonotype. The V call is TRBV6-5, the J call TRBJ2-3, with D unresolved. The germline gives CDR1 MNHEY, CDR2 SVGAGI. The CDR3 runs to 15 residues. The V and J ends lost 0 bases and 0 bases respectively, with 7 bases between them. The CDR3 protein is CASSYSGLSTDTQYF. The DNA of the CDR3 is TGTGCCAGCAGTTACTCAGGGTTAAGCACAGATACGCAGTATTTT.

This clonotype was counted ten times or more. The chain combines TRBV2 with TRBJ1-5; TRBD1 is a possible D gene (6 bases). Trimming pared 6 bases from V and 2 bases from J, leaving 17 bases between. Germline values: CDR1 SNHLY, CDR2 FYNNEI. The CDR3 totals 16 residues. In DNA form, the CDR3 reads TGTGCCAGCAGGACGGACAGTTCTTTTGGCAATCAGCCCCAGCATTTT. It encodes CASRTDSSFGNQPQHF.

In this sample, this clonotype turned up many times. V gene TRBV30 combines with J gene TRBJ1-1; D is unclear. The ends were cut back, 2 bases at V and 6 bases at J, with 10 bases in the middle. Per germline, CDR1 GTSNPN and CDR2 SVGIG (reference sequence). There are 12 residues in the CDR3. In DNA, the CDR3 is TGTGCCTGGAGTTTATGGGCCGCTGAAGCTTTCTTT. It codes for CAWSLWAAEAFF.

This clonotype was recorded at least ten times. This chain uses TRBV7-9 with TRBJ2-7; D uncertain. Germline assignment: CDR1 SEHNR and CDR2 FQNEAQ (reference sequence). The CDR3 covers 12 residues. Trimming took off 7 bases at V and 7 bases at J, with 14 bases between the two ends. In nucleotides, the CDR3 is TGTGCCAGCAACAGACGGCCTGGGGAGCAGTACTTC. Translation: CASNRRPGEQYF.

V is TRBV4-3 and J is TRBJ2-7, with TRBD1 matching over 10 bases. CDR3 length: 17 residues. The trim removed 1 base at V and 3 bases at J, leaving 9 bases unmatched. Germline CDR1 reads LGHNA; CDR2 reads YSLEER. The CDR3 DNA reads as TGCGCCAGCAGCCAAGCCCAAGTTAGGACAGGGGGCTACGAGCAGTACTTC. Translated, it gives CASSQAQVRTGGYEQYF.

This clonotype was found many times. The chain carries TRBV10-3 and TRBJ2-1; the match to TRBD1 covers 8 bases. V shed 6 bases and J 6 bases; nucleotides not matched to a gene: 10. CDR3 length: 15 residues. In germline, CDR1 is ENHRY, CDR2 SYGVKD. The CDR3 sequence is CAISQPGGIFNEQFF. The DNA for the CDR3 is TGTGCCATCAGCCAACCAGGGGGCATTTTCAATGAGCAGTTCTTC.

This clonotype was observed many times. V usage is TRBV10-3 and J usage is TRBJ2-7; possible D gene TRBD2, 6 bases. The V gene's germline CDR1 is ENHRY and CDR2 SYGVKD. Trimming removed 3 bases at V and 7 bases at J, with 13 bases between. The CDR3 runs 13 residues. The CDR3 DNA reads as TGTGCCATCAGTGAAGAGGAGGGGAGTGAGCAGTACTTC. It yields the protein CAISEEEGSEQYF.

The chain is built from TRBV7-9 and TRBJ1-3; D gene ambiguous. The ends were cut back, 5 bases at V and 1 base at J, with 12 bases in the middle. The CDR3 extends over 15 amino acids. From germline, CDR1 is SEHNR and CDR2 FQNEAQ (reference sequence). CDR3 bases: TGTGCCAGCAGCAACGGACCAGGATCTGGAAACACCATATATTTT. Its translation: CASSNGPGSGNTIYF.

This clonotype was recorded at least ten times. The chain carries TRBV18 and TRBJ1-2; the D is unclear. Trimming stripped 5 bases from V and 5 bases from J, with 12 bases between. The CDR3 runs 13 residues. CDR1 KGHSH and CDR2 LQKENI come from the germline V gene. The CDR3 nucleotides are TGTGCCAGCTCAATCAGCTCCCAGTATGGCTACACCTTC. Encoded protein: CASSISSQYGYTF.

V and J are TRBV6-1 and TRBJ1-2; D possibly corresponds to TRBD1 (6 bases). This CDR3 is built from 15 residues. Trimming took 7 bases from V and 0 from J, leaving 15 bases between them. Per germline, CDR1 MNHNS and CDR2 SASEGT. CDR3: CASNPSGAPNYGYTF. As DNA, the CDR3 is TGTGCCAGCAACCCCTCAGGGGCTCCTAACTATGGCTACACCTTC.

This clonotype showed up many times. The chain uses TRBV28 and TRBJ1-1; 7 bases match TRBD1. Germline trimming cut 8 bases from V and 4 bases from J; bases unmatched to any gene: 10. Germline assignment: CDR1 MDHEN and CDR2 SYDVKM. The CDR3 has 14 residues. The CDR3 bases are TGTGCCAGCTTCCGTTGGTCAGGGGGCACTGAAGCTTTCTTT. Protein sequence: CASFRWSGGTEAFF. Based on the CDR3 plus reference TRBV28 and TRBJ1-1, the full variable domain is DVKVTQSSRYLVKRTGEKVFLECVQDMDHENMFWYRQDPGLGLRLIYFSYDVKMKEKGDIPEGYSVSREKKERFSLILESASTNQTSMYLCASFRWSGGTEAFFGQGTRLTVV.

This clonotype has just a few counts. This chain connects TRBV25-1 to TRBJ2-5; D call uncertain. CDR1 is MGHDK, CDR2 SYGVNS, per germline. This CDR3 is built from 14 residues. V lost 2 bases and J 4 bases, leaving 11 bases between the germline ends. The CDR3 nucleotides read TGTGCCAGCAGTGAAGGGCAGGACGGAGAGACCCAGTACTTC. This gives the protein CASSEGQDGETQYF.

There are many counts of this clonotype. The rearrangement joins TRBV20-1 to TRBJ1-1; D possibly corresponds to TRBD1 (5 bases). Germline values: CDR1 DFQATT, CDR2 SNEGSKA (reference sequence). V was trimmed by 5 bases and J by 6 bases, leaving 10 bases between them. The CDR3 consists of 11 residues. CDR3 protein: CSASGRSEAFF. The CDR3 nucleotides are TGCAGTGCTTCAGGGAGGTCTGAAGCTTTCTTT.

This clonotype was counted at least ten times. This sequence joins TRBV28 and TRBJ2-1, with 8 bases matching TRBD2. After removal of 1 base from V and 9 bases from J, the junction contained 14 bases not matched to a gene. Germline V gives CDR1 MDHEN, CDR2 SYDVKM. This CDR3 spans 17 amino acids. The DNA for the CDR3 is TGTGCCAGCAGTTTATTACTAGCGGCAATACCTTCGAGTGAGCAGTTCTTC. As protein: CASSLLLAAIPSSEQFF. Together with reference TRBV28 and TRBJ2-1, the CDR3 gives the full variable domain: DVKVTQSSRYLVKRTGEKVFLECVQDMDHENMFWYRQDPGLGLRLIYFSYDVKMKEKGDIPEGYSVSREKKERFSLILESASTNQTSMYLCASSLLLAAIPSSEQFFGPGTRLTVL.

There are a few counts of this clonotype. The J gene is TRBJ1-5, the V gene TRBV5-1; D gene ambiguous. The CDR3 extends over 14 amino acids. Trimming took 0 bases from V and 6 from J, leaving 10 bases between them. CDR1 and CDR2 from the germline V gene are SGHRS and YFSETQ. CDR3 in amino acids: CASSLAPGSQPQHF. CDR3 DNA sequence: TGCGCCAGCAGCTTGGCTCCAGGTTCTCAGCCCCAGCATTTT.

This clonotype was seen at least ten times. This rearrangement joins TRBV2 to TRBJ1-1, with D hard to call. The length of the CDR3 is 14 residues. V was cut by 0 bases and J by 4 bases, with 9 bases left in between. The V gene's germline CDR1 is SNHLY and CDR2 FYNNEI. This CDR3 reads CASSEAKESTEAFF. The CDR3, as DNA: TGTGCCAGCAGTGAAGCAAAGGAATCCACTGAAGCTTTCTTT.

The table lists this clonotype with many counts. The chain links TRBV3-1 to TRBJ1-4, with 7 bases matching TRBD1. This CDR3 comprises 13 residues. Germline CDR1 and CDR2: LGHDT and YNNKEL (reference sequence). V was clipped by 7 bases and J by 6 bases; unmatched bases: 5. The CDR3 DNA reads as TGTGCCAGCAACAGGGGAGACGATGAAAAACTGTTTTTT. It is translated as CASNRGDDEKLFF.

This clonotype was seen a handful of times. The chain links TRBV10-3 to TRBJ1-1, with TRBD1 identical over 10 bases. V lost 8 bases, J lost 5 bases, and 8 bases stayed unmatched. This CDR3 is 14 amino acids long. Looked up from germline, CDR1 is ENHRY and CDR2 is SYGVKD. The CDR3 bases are TGTGCCATCGGTCGGGACAGGGGAGGTACTGAAGCTTTCTTT. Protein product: CAIGRDRGGTEAFF.